This T cell receptor (beta chain) was captured in a study of post-analysis software for immune sequencing data. Study-level background: Some patients lacked subtype; others had relapsing-remitting, secondary progressive or progressive-relapsing disease.

This clonotype has only a few counts. No antigen is known for it. Findings of the study overall: TRBV5-6, TRBV5-1 and TRBV20-1 belonged to a set of about five TRBV segments that were more frequent in patients than controls.

Trimming pared 3 bases from V and 1 base from J, leaving 7 bases between. Germline V CDR1 and CDR2: SGHRS, YFSETQ. This CDR3 spans 13 amino acids. Each TCR beta cDNA library carried unique molecular identifiers. TCRdb passed the PCR reads through MiXCR, listing each CDR3 protein once. The data show 700,000 to 900,000 distinct CDR3 sequences, about 45% seen once. Sequencing used blood. The chain combines TRBV5-1 with TRBJ1-1; D gene ambiguous. This sequence was found in a girl between 5 and 17 years old with multiple sclerosis. The chain's CDR3 is CASSSGTNTEAFF. CDR3 nucleotides: TGCGCCAGCAGCTCTGGAACGAACACTGAAGCTTTCTTT. The complete variable domain, with remaining parts taken from reference TRBV5-1 and TRBJ1-1, reads KAGVTQTPRYLIKTRGQQVTLSCSPISGHRSVSWYQQTPGQGLQFLFEYFSETQRNKGNFPGRFSGRQFSNSRSEMNVSTLELGDSALYLCASSSGTNTEAFFGQGTRLTVV.